The 23 T cell receptor beta chains below all came from one sample that was sequenced in a study of metastatic and nonmetastatic thyroid tumors. Through MiXCR, TCRdb re-clonotyped the PCR reads. Of 30,000 to 40,000 clones in the sample, 15% to 20% are singletons; the top ten hold 12%. All patients reached thyroid surgery having received no treatment beforehand. Sequenced material: blood. These TCRs come from a male donor with papillary thyroid cancer or a benign thyroid nodule (not recorded which). Some clones in this sample may be carry-over from other donors' samples.

This clone was seen a handful of times. The chain carries TRBV6-9 and TRBJ2-1; TRBD1 matches at 7 bases. Germline CDR1 MNHGY, CDR2 SVAAGI. Trimming cost V 2 bases and J 2 bases; bases outside gene matches: 3. The CDR3 extends over 15 amino acids. CDR3 residues: CASSYDRETYNEQFF. For the CDR3, the DNA is TGTGCCAGCAGTTATGACAGGGAGACCTACAATGAGCAGTTCTTC.

This clone occurred many times. The chain joins TRBV11-2 to TRBJ1-3, with TRBD1 matching over 7 bases. Germline V gene lookup returns CDR1 SGHAT and CDR2 FQNNGV. The CDR3 is 15 amino acids. The trim removed 1 base at V and 4 bases at J, leaving 4 bases unmatched. This chain's CDR3 is CASSLVQGFGNTIYF. DNA for the CDR3: TGTGCCAGCAGCTTAGTACAGGGGTTCGGAAACACCATATATTTT.

By sample share, this clone is medium-sized. J is TRBJ1-5 and V is TRBV6-2 or TRBV6-3, with 7 bases lining up with TRBD1. This CDR3 spans 18 amino acids. The germline V gene has CDR1 MNHEY and CDR2 SVGEGT. V shed 5 bases, J shed 4 bases, and the junction held 17 bases outside the gene matches. The CDR3 DNA sequence: TGTGCCAGCAGTACACCTCCAATAATGGACAGGAAGAATCAGCCCCAGCATTTT. Translating gives CASSTPPIMDRKNQPQHF.

The chain recombines TRBV10-2 with TRBJ1-2; 8 bases align to TRBD1. Germline CDR1 reads WSHSY; CDR2 reads SAAADI. V shed 5 bases and J 3 bases; nucleotides not matched to a gene: 11. The CDR3 totals 16 residues. The CDR3 coding sequence is TGCGCCAGCAGTAAAACGGGGGACAGGAGGGACTATGGCTACACCTTC. Translated, it gives CASSKTGDRRDYGYTF.

Details on this clone: One end of the junction varies from germline; a read error may be responsible. The CDR3 bases are TGTGCCAGCAGCCGCCGGTACAGGTTCTATGAGCAGTTCTTT. This encodes CASSRRYRFYEQFF. The rearrangement links TRBV7-8 to TRBJ2-1; D is perhaps TRBD1 (5 bases). The CDR3 is 14 amino acids. The germline CDR1 and CDR2 sequences are SGHVS and FQNEAQ.

This clone was seen a few times. This chain joins TRBV27 and TRBJ1-2; TRBD1 is a possible D gene (5 bases). The CDR3 runs 11 residues. V lost 6 bases, J lost 7 bases, and 9 bases lay in between. CDR1 and CDR2 from the germline V gene are MNHEY and SMNVEV (reference sequence). CDR3 in DNA: TGTGCCAGCAGATCAGGGCTTGGCTACACCTTC. Residues: CASRSGLGYTF.

This clone has ten or more counts. The chain couples TRBV20-1 to TRBJ1-2; D unresolved. The CDR3 has 13 residues. From germline, CDR1 is DFQATT and CDR2 SNEGSKA (reference sequence). Trimming took off 8 bases at V and 4 bases at J, with 17 bases between the two ends. The CDR3 DNA is TGCAGTACAGCGAGGCGCCCGGCCTATGGCTACACCTTC. This translates into CSTARRPAYGYTF.

Concerning this clone itself: Other DNA sequences of this sample code for an identical CDR3. The chain carries TRBV27 and TRBJ1-2; D perhaps matches TRBD1 (6 bases). The CDR3 length is 13 residues. Germline CDR1 reads MNHEY; CDR2 reads SMNVEV (reference sequence). V was pared by 5 bases and J by 4 bases, with 11 bases between. The CDR3 nucleotides are TGTGCCAGCAGTGCGAGGGGGATCTATGGCTACACCTTC. Translation: CASSARGIYGYTF.

This clone was picked up many times. This chain uses TRBV2 with TRBJ2-3, with D tentatively TRBD1 or TRBD2 (7 bases each). V gave up 4 bases and J gave up 3 bases, with 20 bases separating them. Germline-derived CDR1 and CDR2 are SNHLY and FYNNEI. CDR3 length: 17 amino acids. The CDR3 coding sequence is TGTGCCAGCAGTGTCCCGTTGGGAGGGGGCGTTACAGATACGCAGTATTTT. Translated: CASSVPLGGGVTDTQYF.

In this sample, this clone turned up many times. This chain connects TRBV6-1 to TRBJ1-1, with 9 bases fitting TRBD1. The V gene end was trimmed by 5 bases and the J gene end by 5 bases; junction bases not matched to a gene: 6. Germline V gene data show CDR1 as MNHNS and CDR2 as SASEGT. The CDR3 length is 14 residues. The CDR3 region is CASSKTGGRTEAFF. DNA of the CDR3: TGTGCCAGCAGTAAGACAGGGGGACGGACTGAAGCTTTCTTT.

The chain links TRBV4-2 to TRBJ2-3, with 10 nucleotides matching TRBD1. Germline trimming cut 5 bases from V and 4 bases from J; bases unmatched to any gene: 12. Germline loops: CDR1 LGHNA, CDR2 YNFKEQ. This CDR3 contains 17 residues. The CDR3 reads CASSTSGRGQGADTQYF. The CDR3 nucleotides are TGTGCCAGCAGCACCTCCGGAAGAGGACAGGGGGCAGATACGCAGTATTTT.

This clone came up many times. CDR3 in amino acids: CAISEPSNYGYTF. CDR3 DNA: TGTGCCATCAGTGAGCCATCTAACTATGGCTACACCTTC. The chain uses TRBV10-3 and TRBJ1-2; D ambiguous. This CDR3 is 13 amino acids long. V lost 2 bases to trimming and J lost 0 bases, with 4 bases between them. CDR1 is ENHRY, CDR2 SYGVKD, per germline.

This clone was recorded at least ten times. The chain recombines TRBV7-3 with TRBJ1-1; D unclear. V lost 5 bases, J lost 4 bases, and 14 bases lay in between. The CDR3 runs 14 residues. In germline, CDR1 is SGHTA, CDR2 FQGTGA. In DNA, the CDR3 is TGTGCCAGCAGCCCAATCACGATGAGCACTGAAGCTTTCTTT. Translating it yields CASSPITMSTEAFF.

There are many counts of this clone. The chain has TRBV18 and TRBJ1-6; the match to TRBD1 covers 7 bases. Losses at the gene ends were 6 bases for V and 4 bases for J; bases not matched to a gene: 9. Germline assignment: CDR1 KGHSH and CDR2 LQKENI. There are 16 residues in the CDR3. The CDR3 reads CASSPRQGLYNSPLHF. The CDR3 coding sequence is TGTGCCAGCTCGCCTCGACAGGGTTTGTATAATTCACCCCTCCACTTT.

The table lists this clone with a count of one. The chain combines TRBV30 with TRBJ2-3; TRBD1 matches 7 bases. Trimming took 2 bases from V and 0 from J; bases not matched to a gene: 5. CDR1 and CDR2 (germline): GTSNPN, SVGIG (reference sequence). The CDR3 consists of 15 residues. This chain's CDR3 is CAWSKGAGSTDTQYF. The CDR3 DNA reads as TGTGCCTGGAGTAAGGGGGCAGGGAGCACAGATACGCAGTATTTT.

V usage is TRBV6-1 and J usage is TRBJ2-3, with 12 bases that match TRBD2. Trimming cost V 5 bases and J 6 bases; bases outside gene matches: 9. This CDR3 contains 16 residues. CDR1 and CDR2 (germline): MNHNS, SASEGT. CDR3 sequence: CASSRLAGGGTDTQYF. CDR3 bases: TGTGCCAGCAGTAGGCTAGCGGGAGGGGGGACGGATACGCAGTATTTT.

The sample holds a few counts of this clone. The chain links TRBV6-1 to TRBJ2-7; no clear D. The germline CDR1 and CDR2 sequences are MNHNS and SASEGT. The length of the CDR3 is 13 residues. V lost 2 bases and J 2 bases, leaving 7 bases between the germline ends. The chain's CDR3 is CASSETVAYEQYF. The CDR3 DNA reads as TGTGCCAGCAGTGAAACAGTAGCCTACGAGCAGTACTTC.

This clone was recorded many times. CDR3 in DNA: TGTGCCAGCAGCGTCAGTAGCGGAAGCTCCTACAATGAGCAGTTCTTC. Translated: CASSVSSGSSYNEQFF. The chain carries TRBV9 and TRBJ2-1, with TRBD2 as a possible D gene (6 bases). CDR3 length equals 16 residues. Trimming took 2 bases from V and 0 from J, leaving 12 bases between them. CDR1 and CDR2 from the germline V gene are SGDLS and YYNGEE.

The J gene is TRBJ2-1, the V gene TRBV3-1, with a weak D call TRBD2 (6 bases). The CDR3 runs 14 residues. The germline V gene has CDR1 LGHDT and CDR2 YNNKEL (reference sequence). Trimming pared 1 base from V and 7 bases from J, leaving 11 bases between. For the CDR3, the DNA is TGTGCCAGCAGCCAAGGCGGGACGGGGAATGAGCAGTTCTTC. It encodes CASSQGGTGNEQFF.

The V gene is TRBV9, the J gene TRBJ2-1, with 10 bases identical to TRBD1. V was clipped by 0 bases and J by 7 bases; unmatched bases: 4. The CDR3 has 15 residues. In germline, CDR1 is SGDLS, CDR2 YYNGEE. The DNA of the CDR3 is TGTGCCAGCAGCGTAGAAGGACAGGGGGGGAATGAGCAGTTCTTC. It translates to CASSVEGQGGNEQFF.

This clone was recorded a few times. This rearrangement joins TRBV19 to TRBJ1-2; D call uncertain. In germline, CDR1 is LNHDA, CDR2 SQIVND (reference sequence). This CDR3 is 13 amino acids long. V was trimmed by 7 bases and J by 4 bases, leaving 13 bases between them. The CDR3 DNA reads as TGTGCCAGTAACCCTGGGAGGCGCTATGGCTACACCTTC. This sequence encodes CASNPGRRYGYTF.

Ten or more counts support this clone. The chain has TRBV2 and TRBJ2-2, with a possible D match to TRBD2 (6 bases). From germline, CDR1 is SNHLY and CDR2 FYNNEI. This CDR3 has 14 amino acids. Trimming pared 5 bases from V and 7 bases from J, leaving 14 bases between. CDR3 sequence: CASSTGTGDGELFF. DNA of the CDR3: TGTGCCAGCAGTACCGGGACTGGAGACGGGGAGCTGTTTTTT.

The gene calls are TRBV2 and TRBJ2-5; the D gene is possibly TRBD2 (5 bases). Germline V CDR1 and CDR2: SNHLY, FYNNEI. This CDR3 comprises 15 residues. Written as DNA, the CDR3 is TGTGACACCAGCGAACAGCGGACTCGGGAAGAGACCCAGTACTTC. The encoded protein is CDTSEQRTREETQYF.